One sample yielded the 27 T cell receptor beta chains listed below, sequenced in a study of beta chain features in type 1 diabetes. What was sequenced were expressed TCRB transcripts, since all of the isolated RNA had been reverse transcribed. Only in-frame clones appear in the TCRdb table, and some are missing; sequencing was by immunoSEQ multiplex PCR. Of about 120,000 clones listed, roughly 17% were seen once; the top ten hold less than 3%. Broader study findings: Significant though moderate, a shortening of TCRB CDR3s appeared in all four CD4+ subsets of Type 1 diabetes patients.

These receptors have no identified antigens. Sequencing was carried out using central memory CD4+ T cells from blood. The receptors originated from a man aged 30 to 39 with type 1 diabetes.

The CDR3 DNA sequence: TGCGCCAGCAGTCTTAGGGAACTGTTTTTT. Amino acids: CASSLRELFF. This chain connects TRBV23-1 to TRBJ1-4; D gene unclear. TRBV23-1 is recorded as an ORF, its role being uncertain. V was cut by 4 bases and J by 12 bases, with 6 bases left in between. This CDR3 region has 10 residues.

V and J are TRBV20-1 and TRBJ2-7; no reliable D call. The CDR3 has 10 residues. Trimming cost V 3 bases and J 7 bases, with 7 bases left between them. The germline V gene encodes CDR1 DFQATT and CDR2 SNEGSKA (reference sequence). CDR3 coding DNA: TGCAGTGCTAGTATGGGGGAGCAGTACTTC. Protein: CSASMGEQYF.

V is TRBV4-3 and J is TRBJ2-3; a weak D match, TRBD2 (5 bases). The germline V gene has CDR1 LGHNA and CDR2 YSLEER. This CDR3 contains 16 residues. Trimming took off 2 bases at V and 1 base at J, with 13 bases between the two ends. The CDR3 sequence is CASSQSRGYGTDTQYF. The DNA of the CDR3 is TGCGCCAGCAGCCAATCTCGAGGGTATGGCACAGATACGCAGTATTTT.

This clone turned up a few times. The rearrangement links TRBV18 to TRBJ2-1; D is unresolved. Germline V gives CDR1 KGHSH, CDR2 LQKENI. The V end lost 3 bases, the J end lost 6 bases, and 12 bases lay between the germline ends. This CDR3 comprises 14 residues. The CDR3 coding sequence is TGTGCCAGCTCACCGTCCTCAACCCCCAATGAGCAGTTCTTC. It encodes CASSPSSTPNEQFF.

The chain carries TRBV7-6 and TRBJ2-5, with 9 bases matching TRBD2. Per the germline V gene, CDR1 is SGHVS and CDR2 is FNYEAQ. Unmatched junction bases numbered 5, after V lost 1 base and J lost 2 bases. The CDR3 covers 16 residues. DNA for the CDR3: TGTGCCAGCAGCTTAGGGACTCTAGCGGGGCAAGAGACCCAGTACTTC. Protein sequence: CASSLGTLAGQETQYF.

This clone was seen only a few times. The rearrangement joins TRBV7-9 to TRBJ1-4, with no clear D. The germline V gene encodes CDR1 SEHNR and CDR2 FQNEAQ (reference sequence). This CDR3 region has 15 residues. With 3 bases removed from V and 2 bases from J, the gap between germline ends came to 10 bases. CDR3 amino acids: CASSFVGGTNEKLFF. Here the CDR3 DNA reads TGTGCCAGCAGCTTCGTAGGTGGGACTAATGAAAAACTGTTTTTT.

This clone was observed a few times. This chain joins TRBV2 and TRBJ2-1; TRBD2 might be the D (6 bases). The V and J ends lost 5 bases and 8 bases respectively, with 13 bases between them. The CDR3 consists of 13 residues. CDR1 is SNHLY and CDR2 is FYNNEI in the germline V gene. The CDR3 sequence: CASSKEGRDEQFF. The CDR3 bases are TGTGCCAGCAGTAAGGAGGGTAGGGATGAGCAGTTCTTC.

This sequence joins TRBV5-1 and TRBJ2-3, with D unclear. V lost 2 bases and J lost 4, with 11 bases in between. The CDR3 covers 14 residues. The germline CDR1 and CDR2 sequences are SGHRS and YFSETQ. The CDR3 loop is CASSLTPASDTQYF. The CDR3, as DNA: TGCGCCAGCAGCTTAACGCCGGCGTCAGATACGCAGTATTTT.

This clone was counted many times. The CDR3 region has the DNA TGTGCCAGCAGCTTAGACGGGTTCTGGACAGGGGGGTCCTACGAGCAGTACTTC. Residues: CASSLDGFWTGGSYEQYF. The rearrangement joins TRBV7-6 to TRBJ2-7; 10 bases map to TRBD1. V lost 1 base to trimming and J lost 1 base; unmatched junction nucleotides: 10. The germline gives CDR1 SGHVS, CDR2 FNYEAQ. The CDR3 runs to 18 residues.

This sequence joins TRBV7-2 and TRBJ2-3; D not certain. Germline V gene sequence: CDR1 SGHTA, CDR2 FQGNSA. The CDR3 spans 19 residues. With 4 bases removed from V and 0 bases from J, the gap between germline ends came to 23 bases. The chain's CDR3 is CASSSRGFMRSASTDTQYF. The CDR3 DNA reads TGTGCCAGCAGCTCACGCGGTTTCATGCGCAGTGCTAGCACAGATACGCAGTATTTT.

This clone has just a few counts. The V and J genes are TRBV30 and TRBJ2-7; 7 bases are a match to TRBD1. The germline CDR1 and CDR2 sequences are GTSNPN and SVGIG (reference sequence). The CDR3 is 11 amino acids. Unmatched junction bases numbered 3, after V lost 7 bases and J lost 3 bases. CDR3 DNA: TGTGCCTCGAGACAGGGCTACGAGCAGTACTTC. Residues: CASRQGYEQYF.

J is TRBJ2-1 and V is TRBV7-9; the D gene is possibly TRBD2 (5 bases). Germline values: CDR1 SEHNR, CDR2 FQNEAQ (reference sequence). The CDR3 runs to 12 residues. Trimming pared 7 bases from V and 5 bases from J, leaving 9 bases between. The DNA for the CDR3 is TGTGCCAGCACCGGACTGGACAATGAGCAGTTCTTC. It yields the protein CASTGLDNEQFF.

The sample holds many counts of this clone. The gene calls are TRBV5-1 and TRBJ1-2; TRBD1 matches at 8 bases. This CDR3 is 15 amino acids long. With 0 bases clipped from V and 7 bases from J, the junction kept 8 bases outside the gene matches. Per the germline V gene, CDR1 is SGHRS and CDR2 is YFSETQ. CDR3 in amino acids: CASSLDQGARGGYTF. CDR3 in DNA: TGCGCCAGCAGCTTGGATCAGGGGGCGAGAGGTGGCTACACCTTC. The whole variable domain, filled in from reference TRBV5-1 and TRBJ1-2, reads KAGVTQTPRYLIKTRGQQVTLSCSPISGHRSVSWYQQTPGQGLQFLFEYFSETQRNKGNFPGRFSGRQFSNSRSEMNVSTLELGDSALYLCASSLDQGARGGYTFGSGTRLTVV.

The chain has TRBV25-1 and TRBJ2-3, with 7 nucleotides matching TRBD1. Unmatched junction bases numbered 5, after V lost 5 bases and J lost 0 bases. CDR1 MGHDK and CDR2 SYGVNS come from the germline V gene. The CDR3 totals 15 residues. CDR3 coding DNA: TGTGCCAGCAGTCTACAGGGGAGTAGCACAGATACGCAGTATTTT. Its translation is CASSLQGSSTDTQYF.

CDR3 loop: CASSLAGDEKLFF. The CDR3 DNA reads TGTGCCAGCAGCTTAGCCGGGGATGAAAAACTGTTTTTT. The chain couples TRBV7-2 to TRBJ1-4; D gene ambiguous. Trimming shortened V by 0 bases and J by 6 bases, and 5 bases separated the two germline ends. Germline CDR1 is SGHTA and CDR2 is FQGNSA. There are 13 residues in the CDR3. Using reference TRBV7-2 and TRBJ1-4 for the parts outside the CDR3, the full variable domain is GAGVSQSPSNKVTEKGKDVELRCDPISGHTALYWYRQSLGQGLEFLIYFQGNSAPDKSGLPSDRFSAERTGGSVSTLTIQRTQQEDSAVYLCASSLAGDEKLFFGSGTQLSVL.

V gene TRBV30 combines with J gene TRBJ1-6, with 8 bases aligning to TRBD1. Germline V CDR1 and CDR2: GTSNPN, SVGIG (reference sequence). With 7 bases clipped from V and 10 bases from J, the junction kept 9 bases outside the gene matches. The CDR3 has 13 amino acids. CDR3 DNA sequence: TGTGCCTCGGTCGGACAGGGAAGATCACCCCTCCACTTT. Translation: CASVGQGRSPLHF.

The rearrangement joins TRBV29-1 to TRBJ1-1, with a weak D call TRBD1 (6 bases). Germline V gene sequence: CDR1 SQVTM, CDR2 ANQGSEA. This CDR3 has 13 amino acids. V lost 5 bases and J 0 bases, leaving 10 bases between the germline ends. The CDR3 loop reads CSVRQDLNTEAFF. DNA for the CDR3: TGCAGCGTTAGACAGGACTTGAACACTGAAGCTTTCTTT.

This chain joins TRBV11-2 and TRBJ2-5, with D perhaps assigned TRBD1 or TRBD2 (5 bases each). Germline V CDR1 and CDR2: SGHAT, FQNNGV. CDR3 length: 14 amino acids. The V and J ends lost 1 base and 5 bases respectively, with 11 bases between them. CDR3 region: CASSLGPGRETQYF. CDR3 DNA: TGTGCCAGCAGCTTAGGTCCGGGGCGCGAGACCCAGTACTTC.

The rearrangement joins TRBV12-5 to TRBJ2-1; 10 bases agree with TRBD2. Losses at the gene ends were 2 bases for V and 0 bases for J; bases not matched to a gene: 10. CDR3 length: 19 residues. The germline CDR1 and CDR2 sequences are LGHNT and FRNRAP. As DNA, the CDR3 is TGTGCTAGTGGTTTGCCATCCTCTAGCGGGGGTTACTCCTACAATGAGCAGTTCTTC. Its translation: CASGLPSSSGGYSYNEQFF.

The sample holds a few counts of this clone. The chain joins TRBV6-1 to TRBJ1-2; D unclear. The V gene's germline CDR1 is MNHNS and CDR2 SASEGT. V gave up 3 bases and J gave up 5 bases, with 4 bases separating them. The CDR3 sequence is 11 residues long. The CDR3 DNA sequence: TGTGCCAGCAGTGATCGGTATGGCTACACCTTC. Translated: CASSDRYGYTF.

V usage is TRBV9 and J usage is TRBJ2-3; D is undetermined. From germline, CDR1 is SGDLS and CDR2 YYNGEE. V dropped 0 bases and J dropped 1 base, with 3 bases sitting between them. This CDR3 contains 13 residues. The CDR3: CASSVVGTDTQYF. As DNA, the CDR3 is TGTGCCAGCAGCGTAGTGGGCACAGATACGCAGTATTTT.

The rearrangement links TRBV7-2 to TRBJ2-2; no clear D gene. V was trimmed by 3 bases and J by 6 bases, leaving 5 bases between them. In germline, CDR1 is SGHTA, CDR2 FQGNSA. This CDR3 is built from 12 residues. The CDR3: CASSFPPGELFF. The CDR3 DNA is TGTGCCAGCAGCTTCCCACCCGGGGAGCTGTTTTTT.

This clone was detected only a few times. This chain connects TRBV7-9 to TRBJ2-1; no firm D call. CDR3 length equals 12 residues. Deletions cut 1 base from V and 5 bases from J, with 3 bases between. The germline CDR1 and CDR2 sequences are SEHNR and FQNEAQ (reference sequence). Here the CDR3 reads CASSLVNNEQFF. CDR3 DNA: TGTGCCAGCAGCTTAGTTAACAATGAGCAGTTCTTC.

This clone occurred a few times. V usage is TRBV11-3 and J usage is TRBJ2-3, with 10 bases fitting TRBD2. The CDR3 is 15 residues long. The V gene's germline CDR1 is SGHNT and CDR2 YENEEA. Trimming removed 5 bases from V and 3 bases from J; junction bases left unmatched: 5. The DNA of the CDR3 is TGTGCCAGCAGCCATAGCGGGGGGCTTACAGATACGCAGTATTTT. This translates into CASSHSGGLTDTQYF.

This clone was found many times. This chain connects TRBV7-2 to TRBJ2-7; D is possibly TRBD1 (5 bases). This CDR3 is built from 15 residues. The V gene's germline CDR1 is SGHTA and CDR2 FQGNSA. The V end lost 2 bases, the J end lost 1 base, and 12 bases lay between the germline ends. The CDR3 region has the DNA TGTGCCAGCAGCTTAAGTCCAGGGAAGTCCTACGAGCAGTACTTC. Translated: CASSLSPGKSYEQYF.

This clone was seen a few times. This chain uses TRBV5-4 with TRBJ2-1; TRBD2 aligns across 12 bases. Germline V gene sequence: CDR1 SGHNT, CDR2 YYREEE (reference sequence). After removal of 4 bases from V and 8 bases from J, the junction contained 10 bases not matched to a gene. The CDR3 loop spans 16 amino acids. For the CDR3, the DNA is TGTGCCAGCAGCCCTAGACTAGCGGGGGCGTCGGATGAGCAGTTCTTC. Translated, it gives CASSPRLAGASDEQFF.

The table lists this clone with many counts. The chain carries TRBV28 and TRBJ2-7; D is undetermined. Trimming removed 8 bases from V and 3 bases from J, with 11 bases in between. The CDR3 has 12 amino acids. Germline CDR1 reads MDHEN; CDR2 reads SYDVKM. In nucleotides, the CDR3 is TGTGCCAGCTCGTCCCAGAACTACGAGCAGTACTTC. Protein: CASSSQNYEQYF.